A selection of T cell receptor beta chains follows, all from one sample in a study of shared clonotypes between healthy human individuals. The protocol was immunoSEQ multiplex PCR, while the TCRdb copy is restricted to in-frame clones and leaves out a portion. The top ten hold around 1% of the sample, which has 1.5 million to 2.5 million clones, just under 95% seen once. The sample consisted of naive CD8+ T cells sorted from blood. The receptors derive from a man younger than 30 in good health. Each CDR3 is given with its conserved first and last residue. Each record gives: J gene, clone size, V gene, D gene, CDR3 protein, CDR3 DNA. The D gene is left open where the match is weak. Size is omitted from some rows. Given values are once, few, many or a class for expanded clones.

TRBJ2-5	.	TRBV5-1	.	CASSLEGGLKETQYF	TGCGCCAGCAGCTTGGAGGGGGGCCTAAAAGAGACCCAGTACTTC
TRBJ2-1	.	TRBV2	TRBD2	CASSRLAGLDNEQFF	TGTGCCAGCAGTCGACTAGCGGGACTAGACAATGAGCAGTTCTTC
TRBJ1-4	.	TRBV9	.	CASSAPGPSGEKLFF	TGTGCCAGCAGCGCTCCGGGACCGTCAGGTGAAAAACTGTTTTTT
TRBJ2-1	.	TRBV4-3	TRBD2	CASSQDLAGFDNEQFF	TGCGCCAGCAGCCAAGACCTAGCGGGATTTGACAATGAGCAGTTCTTC
TRBJ2-7	.	TRBV7-8	TRBD2	CASSWTSGNYEQYF	TGTGCCAGCAGCTGGACTAGCGGGAACTACGAGCAGTACTTC
TRBJ2-1	once	TRBV5-4	TRBD1	CASSFGTGPGNEQFF	TGTGCCAGCAGCTTTGGGACAGGTCCCGGGAATGAGCAGTTCTTC
TRBJ1-4	.	TRBV27	.	CASSLEPTATNEKLFF	TGTGCCAGCAGTTTAGAACCCACGGCAACTAATGAAAAACTGTTTTTT
TRBJ2-7	.	TRBV7-8	TRBD1	CASSRSDRTYEQYF	TGTGCCAGCAGTCGATCGGACAGGACCTACGAGCAGTACTTC
TRBJ2-7	.	TRBV7-8	.	CASSLGAGMTYEQYF	TGTGCCAGCAGCTTAGGGGCAGGGATGACCTACGAGCAGTACTTC
TRBJ1-2	once	TRBV5-1	TRBD1	CASAAGGVGYTF	TGCGCCAGCGCAGCAGGGGGCGTTGGCTACACCTTC
TRBJ2-2	.	TRBV13	.	CASSSMNTGELFF	TGTGCCAGCAGCTCTATGAACACCGGGGAGCTGTTTTTT
TRBJ2-7	.	TRBV6-5	TRBD2	CASSPYTGGTYEQYF	TGTGCCAGCAGTCCCTATACGGGGGGTACCTACGAGCAGTACTTC
TRBJ2-1	.	TRBV5-1	.	CASSSTGNEQFF	TGCGCCAGCAGTTCTACGGGCAATGAGCAGTTCTTC
TRBJ1-1	.	TRBV7-8	.	CASSWLNTEAFF	TGTGCCAGCAGCTGGCTAAACACTGAAGCTTTCTTT
TRBJ2-7	.	TRBV27	.	CASSLSMGAGLWGQYF	TGTGCCAGCAGTTTATCTATGGGAGCGGGCCTTTGGGGGCAGTACTTC
TRBJ2-7	.	TRBV9	.	CASSVSVDSYEQYF	TGTGCCAGCAGCGTGTCCGTCGACTCCTACGAGCAGTACTTC
TRBJ2-5	.	TRBV6-5	TRBD1	CASSMTGGEEETQYF	TGTGCCAGCAGTATGACAGGGGGTGAGGAAGAGACCCAGTACTTC
TRBJ1-1	.	TRBV7-9	.	CASSLETQKAFF	TGTGCCAGCAGCTTAGAAACCCAGAAAGCTTTCTTT
TRBJ2-5	.	TRBV6-6	.	CASGNPPPQETQYF	TGTGCCAGCGGGAACCCTCCCCCCCAAGAGACCCAGTACTTC
TRBJ2-7	.	TRBV29-1	TRBD1	CSVEDFRTGGYEQYF	TGCAGCGTTGAAGATTTTAGGACAGGGGGCTACGAGCAGTACTTC
TRBJ1-3	once	TRBV4-1	.	CASSQVVGSGNTIYF	TGCGCCAGCAGCCAAGTTGTGGGCTCTGGAAACACCATATATTTT
TRBJ2-7	.	TRBV5-1	TRBD1	CASSLVPGGAYEQYF	TGCGCCAGCAGCTTAGTGCCAGGGGGAGCATACGAGCAGTACTTC
TRBJ2-3	.	TRBV5-1	.	CASSLIGLITDTQYF	TGCGCCAGCAGCTTGATCGGACTGATCACAGATACGCAGTATTTT
TRBJ2-7	.	TRBV6-1	.	CASSEGPVILEQYF	TGTGCCAGCAGTGAAGGGCCAGTTATTCTCGAGCAGTACTTC
TRBJ2-6	once	TRBV4-3	TRBD1	CASSQDIGTGAGANVLTF	TGCGCCAGCAGCCAAGATATAGGGACAGGGGCTGGGGCCAACGTCCTGACTTTC
TRBJ2-2	.	TRBV4-1	.	CASSQVREGDTGELFF	TGCGCCAGCAGCCAAGTCCGGGAAGGGGACACCGGGGAGCTGTTTTTT
TRBJ1-6	.	TRBV5-1	TRBD1	CASSLDRGETYNSPLHF	TGCGCCAGCAGCTTGGACAGGGGCGAAACCTATAATTCACCCCTCCACTTT
TRBJ2-7	.	TRBV5-1	.	CASSLDGGPADEQYF	TGCGCCAGCAGTTTAGACGGGGGTCCCGCCGACGAGCAGTACTTC
TRBJ2-7	.	TRBV11-2	.	CASSLAAYEQYF	TGTGCCAGCAGCTTGGCAGCATACGAGCAGTACTTC
TRBJ1-1	.	TRBV18	.	CASSPGTLEGTEAFF	TGTGCCAGCTCACCTGGGACACTCGAGGGCACTGAAGCTTTCTTT
TRBJ2-1	.	TRBV7-7	TRBD2	CASSLGLAHNEQFF	TGTGCTAGCAGCTTAGGACTAGCCCACAATGAGCAGTTCTTC
TRBJ2-7	.	TRBV4-1	.	CASSRETGPSVGEQYF	TGCGCCAGCAGCCGAGAGACAGGTCCTTCGGTCGGCGAGCAGTACTTC